Listed below are T cell receptor beta chains from one sample, sequenced in a study of cytomegalovirus exposure and HLA in healthy donors. Produced via immunoSEQ multiplex PCR; TCRdb's table is partial and in-frame only. The sample lists roughly 280,000 clones, about 66% occurring once. The source material was PBMCs. These receptors all stem from a female donor in good health and CMV-seronegative. Each CDR3 is given with its conserved first and last residue. Clone size appears in some rows only: once, few, many, or a class for an expanded clone.

J: TRBJ2-3; V: TRBV15; size: NA; CDR3: CATSRDTGDTQYF
J: TRBJ1-3; V: TRBV18; size: NA; CDR3: CASSPPGSSGNTIYF
J: TRBJ2-3; V: TRBV27; size: NA; CDR3: CASSLSGRTDTQYF
J: TRBJ1-1; V: TRBV2; size: NA; CDR3: CASRDRGPITEAFF
J: TRBJ2-2; V: TRBV19; size: NA; CDR3: CASSIRTDNTGELFF
J: TRBJ2-1; V: TRBV10-3; size: NA; CDR3: CAISTSGRNNEQFF
J: TRBJ1-1; V: TRBV19; size: NA; CDR3: CASSPTRYREWYTEAFF
J: TRBJ2-7; V: TRBV28; size: NA; CDR3: CASRPGQGREQYF
J: TRBJ1-3; V: TRBV6-5; size: few; CDR3: CASSVRGVGNTIYF
J: TRBJ2-7; V: TRBV5-7; size: NA; CDR3: CASSFFAGAGYEQYF
J: TRBJ1-1; V: TRBV7-3; size: NA; CDR3: CASSQEQTGKTEAFF
J: TRBJ2-4; V: TRBV5-6; size: NA; CDR3: CASSLEGAAEDIQYF
J: TRBJ2-1; V: TRBV7-3; size: NA; CDR3: CASSQGGVEQFF
J: TRBJ2-3; V: TRBV27; size: NA; CDR3: CASRENSTDTQYF
J: TRBJ2-7; V: TRBV18; size: NA; CDR3: CASSPGVRYEQYF
J: TRBJ1-1; V: TRBV27; size: NA; CDR3: CASSFSPGGWNTEAFF
J: TRBJ1-2; V: TRBV28; size: NA; CDR3: CASRLTGQGYGYTF
J: TRBJ2-2; V: TRBV7-9; size: NA; CDR3: CSSSSLAGELFF
J: TRBJ2-7; V: TRBV19; size: NA; CDR3: CATSSGYEQYF
J: TRBJ2-1; V: TRBV7-3; size: NA; CDR3: CASSSLGAGGGDEQFF
J: TRBJ2-2; V: TRBV19; size: NA; CDR3: CASSILGGRGQELFF
J: TRBJ2-3; V: TRBV19; size: NA; CDR3: CASSISGTSGRSMQPTQYF
J: TRBJ2-7; V: TRBV19; size: NA; CDR3: CASSRDRASGSYEQYF
J: TRBJ1-2; V: TRBV4-2; size: NA; CDR3: CASSQDRQDPYGYTF
J: TRBJ1-3; V: TRBV6-5; size: NA; CDR3: CASRTQGIRGNTIYF
J: TRBJ2-1; V: TRBV4-1; size: NA; CDR3: CASSRATSGTNNEQFF
J: TRBJ2-3; V: TRBV5-1; size: NA; CDR3: CATRLTGLADTQYF
J: TRBJ2-5; V: TRBV5-4; size: NA; CDR3: CASSAGLLAGGPSGETQYF
J: TRBJ2-6; V: TRBV7-3; size: NA; CDR3: CASSLTVSGANVLTF
J: TRBJ1-6; V: TRBV9; size: NA; CDR3: CASSVGGTGTSPLHF